This T cell receptor beta chain was sequenced during a study of PD-1 blockade in classical Hodgkin lymphoma. Findings of the study overall: Newly diagnosed patients were reported to start with lower TCR diversity than healthy donors. The repertoire differences lack a defined cause, possibly disease activity or prior therapy.

Time point in this sample: newly diagnosed, previously untreated cHL patient sample. Comparators were PBMCs taken from newly diagnosed, untreated classical Hodgkin lymphoma. V lost 3 bases to trimming and J lost 1 base, with 13 bases between them. Germline lookup yields CDR1 MNHEY and CDR2 SMNVEV (reference sequence). The length of the CDR3 is 15 residues. Clones were read by immunoSEQ multiplex PCR, and TCRdb kept only the in-frame ones, dropping some. The sample records some 17,000 clones, about 93% being singletons. This clone was picked up a small number of times. The target antigen is unknown. This clonotype was sampled from a human donor with classical Hodgkin lymphoma. The chain is built from TRBV27 and TRBJ2-7, with D possibly being TRBD1 (6 bases). Sequenced sample: peripheral blood mononuclear cells (PBMCs). CDR3 DNA sequence: TGTGCCAGCAGTTTCGTGGGGGCAGAGTCCTACGAGCAGTACTTC. This translates into CASSFVGAESYEQYF.